These T cell receptor beta chains were read from a single sample in a study of T cell repertoires in cytomegalovirus infection. Their antigens remain unidentified. TCRdb reanalysed the reads using MiXCR and keeps one entry per CDR3 protein. The data show 550,000 to 700,000 distinct CDR3 sequences, under 45% seen once. Source: cultured PBMCs, taken from culture after CMV antigen stimulation. Every receptor here comes from a human donor in good health (CMV status not recorded). Some clones in this sample may be carry-over from other donors' samples. Each CDR3 is given with its conserved first and last residue.

v_call	j_call	cdr3_aa
TRBV20-1	TRBJ2-3	CSYTEGQGPDTQYF
TRBV5-1	TRBJ2-5	CASSLGGQTETQYF
TRBV6-2/TRBV6-3	TRBJ1-2	CASSYGAYGYTF
TRBV7-8	TRBJ2-7	CASSHRPGAISYEQYF
TRBV28	TRBJ1-5	CASSRGPEGNQPQHF
TRBV12-3/TRBV12-4	TRBJ1-1	CASSSRVQGANTEAFF
TRBV29-1	TRBJ2-5	CSVEGIGGRETQYF
TRBV4-1	TRBJ1-1	CASSQGRGAEAFF
TRBV7-2	TRBJ2-5	CASSLGGEETQYF
TRBV7-9	TRBJ2-1	CASSLVLGRGTSDSSYNEQFF
TRBV6-2/TRBV6-3	TRBJ2-2	CASSPPGLSDRNTGELFF
TRBV7-2	TRBJ1-5	CASSFVPGHQPQHF
TRBV10-3	TRBJ2-7	CAISESRAGGTHEQYF
TRBV7-8	TRBJ2-5	CASSYRASLVPETQYF
TRBV7-6	TRBJ2-2	CASSPFGGTFGGELFF
TRBV27	TRBJ2-7	CASSLSWTGEQYF
TRBV20-1	TRBJ1-1	CSAIIGANTEAFF
TRBV27	TRBJ2-3	CASGIGLAVTDTQYF
TRBV5-4	TRBJ1-1	CASSETTGRNTEAFF
TRBV6-5	TRBJ2-1	CASRKTLEDEQFF
TRBV10-2	TRBJ2-1	CASSEFQARRGNEQFF
TRBV12-5	TRBJ2-2	CASGSNWGFGGELFF
TRBV19	TRBJ1-1	CASRNPPANTEAFF
TRBV12-3/TRBV12-4	TRBJ1-3	CASSPDGSGNTIYF
TRBV6-5	TRBJ2-1	CASSEYGYNEQFF
TRBV7-6	TRBJ1-1	CASSLADLGWRNTEAFF
TRBV7-2	TRBJ2-1	CASSAELAGRNEQFF
TRBV2	TRBJ2-3	CASSDQGLPTDTQYF
TRBV7-2	TRBJ2-3	CASSLNGVSDTQYF
TRBV10-3	TRBJ2-1	CAIGPDRGNEQFF
TRBV29-1	TRBJ2-5	CSVGPQGQETQYF
TRBV2	TRBJ2-1	CASSARSSGQSNEQFF